The 31 T cell receptor beta chains in this list originate from one sample, sequenced in a study of regulatory T cells in long-lasting Graves disease. HTBI primers from iRepertoire and Arm-PCR of CDR3 regions yielded the TCR beta libraries. TCRdb used MiXCR to reprocess the multiplex PCR reads, holding one entry per CDR3 protein. The repertoire includes around 450,000 distinct CDR3 sequences, 15% of them detected once, and approximately 15% sits in the top ten. The time point is: newly diagnosed GD, antithyroid drugs for less than 3 months. Generation of the TCR library employed RNA extracted from PBMCs. Another study also made use of these data, one on T cells in Graves' hyperthyroidism and ophthalmopathy.

The starting material was peripheral blood mononuclear cells (PBMCs), obtained at new diagnosis, from a patient treated with antithyroid drugs. These receptors all come from a woman in her twenties or thirties with Graves disease.

The rearrangement links TRBV9 to TRBJ2-7; 10 positions agree with TRBD2. The junction had 7 bases not matched to a gene; V was cut back by 4 bases and J by 3 bases. The germline gives CDR1 SGDLS, CDR2 YYNGEE. The CDR3 runs to 15 residues. CDR3 sequence (DNA): TGTGCCAGCAGCCCGATAGCGGGAGGAGGCTACGAGCAGTACTTC. Its protein product is CASSPIAGGGYEQYF.

This clonotype was seen a few times. This chain joins TRBV9 and TRBJ2-3; 9 bases match TRBD2. Trimming took 3 bases from V and 3 from J; bases not matched to a gene: 5. This CDR3 has 15 amino acids. CDR1 and CDR2 (germline): SGDLS, YYNGEE. The CDR3 DNA reads TGTGCCAGCAGCGACAGCGGGAGGCGAACAGATACGCAGTATTTT. Translated: CASSDSGRRTDTQYF.

This clonotype was observed a handful of times. The chain carries TRBV25-1 and TRBJ2-7, with 9 bases identical to TRBD1. Germline V gene sequence: CDR1 MGHDK, CDR2 SYGVNS. CDR3 size: 18 residues. V trimming: 4 bases; J trimming: 3 bases; junction bases outside the gene matches: 16. Here the CDR3 DNA reads TGTGCCAGCAGTGGCCTTGGGTTACAGGGGGCTCACCACTACGAGCAGTACTTC. Encoded protein: CASSGLGLQGAHHYEQYF.

This clonotype appeared many times. The V and J genes are TRBV3-1 and TRBJ2-3; TRBD2 matches at 8 bases. Germline CDR1 LGHDT, CDR2 YNNKEL (reference sequence). After removal of 0 bases from V and 11 bases from J, the junction contained 1 base not matched to a gene. The CDR3 is made up of 12 amino acids. CDR3 nucleotides: TGTGCCAGCAGCCAAGAGGGACTAGGGCAGTATTTT. Encoded protein: CASSQEGLGQYF.

There are many counts of this clonotype. The CDR3 nucleotides are TGTGCCACCAGTGATTTGGTTGAGCAGTTCTTC. Translating gives CATSDLVEQFF. The V gene is TRBV24-1, the J gene TRBJ2-1; no definite D call. From germline, CDR1 is KGHDR and CDR2 SFDVKD. Trimming removed 0 bases at V and 9 bases at J, with 2 bases between. This CDR3 spans 11 amino acids.

This clonotype was seen many times. This rearrangement joins TRBV7-2 to TRBJ2-7, with TRBD1 identical over 7 bases. Germline V gene data show CDR1 as SGHTA and CDR2 as FQGNSA. The CDR3 extends over 14 amino acids. V was clipped by 6 bases and J by 4 bases; unmatched bases: 9. CDR3 protein: CASSPGTEIYEQYF. CDR3 sequence (DNA): TGTGCCAGCAGTCCCGGGACAGAAATATACGAGCAGTACTTC.

As for this clonotype: A read error may explain this, as a much larger clone is one base away. The CDR3 protein is CASSQTQSFYNSPLHF. The CDR3 nucleotides are TGTGCCAGCAGCCAGACACAGAGCTTCTATAATTCACCCCTCCACTTT. The chain carries TRBV3-1 and TRBJ1-6; D not resolved. The V gene's germline CDR1 is LGHDT and CDR2 YNNKEL (reference sequence). Trimming took off 3 bases at V and 3 bases at J, with 12 bases between the two ends. The CDR3 runs 16 residues. The whole variable domain, filled in from reference TRBV3-1 and TRBJ1-6, reads DTAVSQTPKYLVTQMGNDKSIKCEQNLGHDTMYWYKQDSKKFLKIMFSYNNKELIINETVPNRFSPKSPDKAHLNLHINSLELGDSAVYFCASSQTQSFYNSPLHFGNGTRLTVT.

This clonotype was found many times. This sequence joins TRBV7-6 and TRBJ2-3; 13 bases line up with TRBD2. Germline lookup yields CDR1 SGHVS and CDR2 FNYEAQ. The CDR3 has 18 amino acids. Trimming removed 5 bases from V and 0 bases from J; junction bases left unmatched: 8. For the CDR3, the DNA is TGTGCCAGCAGCCGTGCCGGGACTAGCGGGACTAGCACAGATACGCAGTATTTT. This codes for CASSRAGTSGTSTDTQYF.

This clonotype was detected many times. The chain links TRBV7-3 to TRBJ2-3; 10 nucleotides align to TRBD2. The CDR3 consists of 18 residues. The ends lost 2 bases at V and 3 bases at J; junction bases unmatched: 11. CDR1 is SGHTA and CDR2 is FQGTGA in the germline V gene. This chain's CDR3 is CASSLLPLAGDGTDTQYF. The CDR3 region has the DNA TGTGCCAGCAGCTTACTCCCGCTAGCGGGAGATGGAACAGATACGCAGTATTTT.

With regard to this clonotype: A much larger clone lies one base from this, so it may be a read error. The V and J genes are TRBV27 and TRBJ2-7; maybe TRBD2 (6 bases). Germline values: CDR1 MNHEY, CDR2 SMNVEV (reference sequence). V gave up 4 bases and J gave up 3 bases, with 19 bases separating them. The CDR3 contains 16 residues. Here the CDR3 DNA reads TGTGCCAGCAGTTATGCGACCGGGACTCTCTGCTACGAGCAGTACTTC. Its translation: CASSYATGTLCYEQYF.

This clonotype appeared many times. The chain employs TRBV20-1 and TRBJ2-5; TRBD2 matches 9 bases. This CDR3 is built from 17 residues. The trim removed 5 bases at V and 2 bases at J, leaving 15 bases unmatched. The germline V gene has CDR1 DFQATT and CDR2 SNEGSKA (reference sequence). CDR3 loop: CSAPVGGSGGPQETQYF. CDR3 DNA sequence: TGCAGTGCTCCAGTGGGTGGAAGCGGGGGGCCACAAGAGACCCAGTACTTC.

V and J are TRBV7-9 and TRBJ2-3; 11 bases map to TRBD2. Germline trimming cut 3 bases from V and 1 base from J; bases unmatched to any gene: 9. The CDR3 totals 18 residues. Germline loops: CDR1 SEHNR, CDR2 FQNEAQ (reference sequence). The CDR3 protein is CASSLLPHSGRGTDTQYF. The CDR3 bases are TGTGCCAGCAGCTTGCTCCCGCATAGCGGGAGGGGCACAGATACGCAGTATTTT.

There are many counts of this clonotype. The rearrangement links TRBV6-5 to TRBJ1-1, with D perhaps matching TRBD1 (5 bases). The CDR3 has 16 amino acids. Deletions cut 2 bases from V and 1 base from J, with 14 bases between. Germline loops: CDR1 MNHEY, CDR2 SVGAGI. The chain's CDR3 is CASSYPLGGPNTEAFF. The CDR3 region has the DNA TGTGCCAGCAGTTACCCATTGGGGGGACCGAACACTGAAGCTTTCTTT.

This clonotype occurred a few times. The V and J genes are TRBV30 and TRBJ1-5, with TRBD1 matching over 8 bases. Looked up from germline, CDR1 is GTSNPN and CDR2 is SVGIG (reference sequence). Unmatched junction bases numbered 4, after V lost 2 bases and J lost 4 bases. CDR3 length equals 14 residues. In DNA form, the CDR3 reads TGTGCCTGGAGTTGGGGACAGGTTAATCAGCCCCAGCATTTT. This encodes CAWSWGQVNQPQHF. Supplemented by reference TRBV30 and TRBJ1-5, the full variable domain reads SQTIHQWPATLVQPVGSPLSLECTVEGTSNPNLYWYRQAAGRGLQLLFYSVGIGQISSEVPQNLSASRPQDRQFILSSKKLLLSDSGFYLCAWSWGQVNQPQHFGDGTRLSIL.

This clonotype was detected many times. J is TRBJ2-7 and V is TRBV27; 7 positions match TRBD2. CDR1 is MNHEY, CDR2 SMNVEV, per germline (reference sequence). Losses at the gene ends were 2 bases for V and 4 bases for J; bases not matched to a gene: 5. This CDR3 is built from 14 residues. The CDR3 DNA sequence: TGTGCCAGCAGTTTAGCGGGAGAGTGGTACGAGCAGTACTTC. This gives the protein CASSLAGEWYEQYF.

The chain is built from TRBV15 and TRBJ2-4, with TRBD2 matching over 8 bases. Germline V CDR1 and CDR2: LNHNV, YYDKDF (reference sequence). With V trimmed by 5 bases and J by 1 base, 16 bases remained unmatched. CDR3 length: 19 residues. For the CDR3, the DNA is TGTGCCACCAGCCCCCCCGGGGGGGACCCAGAAAGGGCCAAAAACATTCAGTACTTC. Translating gives CATSPPGGDPERAKNIQYF.

The rearrangement uses TRBV7-9 and TRBJ1-2, with D perhaps matching TRBD1 (5 bases). With 1 base removed from V and 8 bases from J, the gap between germline ends came to 8 bases. The germline V gene encodes CDR1 SEHNR and CDR2 FQNEAQ (reference sequence). CDR3 length: 12 amino acids. The CDR3 spells CASSLGGEGYTF. CDR3 bases: TGTGCCAGCAGCTTAGGAGGGGAGGGCTACACCTTC.

This clonotype was observed a few times. The CDR3, as DNA: TGTGCCAGCAGAGTTGACATACCGACCGGGGAGCTGTTTTTT. It yields the protein CASRVDIPTGELFF. This chain connects TRBV6-2 or TRBV6-3 to TRBJ2-2; D gene unclear. Germline V gene lookup returns CDR1 MNHEY and CDR2 SVGEGT. This CDR3 comprises 14 residues. V shed 6 bases and J shed 5 bases, with 13 bases lying between them.

In its sample, this clonotype was seen many times. The genes are TRBV20-1 and TRBJ2-1; a weak D match, TRBD1 (8 bases). Germline assignment: CDR1 DFQATT and CDR2 SNEGSKA (reference sequence). This CDR3 is built from 14 residues. CDR3 nucleotide sequence: TGCAGCCCTCAGGGGGCGGGAGAAGGCAATGAGCAGTTCTTC. Its translation is CSPQGAGEGNEQFF.

A few counts support this clonotype. The rearrangement links TRBV4-2 to TRBJ2-5; TRBD1 might be the D (6 bases). Trimming took 1 base from V and 0 from J, leaving 15 bases between them. The germline CDR1 and CDR2 sequences are LGHNA and YNFKEQ. CDR3 length: 17 amino acids. CDR3 amino acids: CASSQVSGQPNQETQYF. Here the CDR3 DNA reads TGTGCCAGCAGCCAAGTCTCCGGACAGCCCAACCAAGAGACCCAGTACTTC.

This clonotype was recorded at least ten times. V gene TRBV5-5 combines with J gene TRBJ2-2; 10 positions match TRBD1. V shed 3 bases, J shed 6 bases, and the junction held 5 bases outside the gene matches. The CDR3 sequence is 15 residues long. Germline loops: CDR1 SGHKS, CDR2 YYEKEE (reference sequence). The CDR3 loop is CASSSDGTGAGELFF. As DNA, the CDR3 is TGTGCCAGCAGCTCGGACGGGACAGGGGCCGGGGAGCTGTTTTTT.

Details on this clonotype: Here the CDR3 omits its conserved ending phenylalanine or tryptophan, so a read error is the likely source. The chain couples TRBV6-2 or TRBV6-3 to TRBJ1-1, with 7 bases lining up with TRBD1. The V gene's germline CDR1 is MNHEY and CDR2 SVGEGT. The trim removed 5 bases at V and 5 bases at J, leaving 5 bases unmatched. The CDR3 has 13 residues. The DNA of the CDR3 is TGTGCCAGCAGTCCCTACAGGGGAACTGAAGCTTTCCTT. It yields the protein CASSPYRGTEAFL.

The chain couples TRBV5-1 to TRBJ2-3; no firm D call. This CDR3 region has 15 residues. Per the germline V gene, CDR1 is SGHRS and CDR2 is YFSETQ. Trimming left V 3 bases short and J 3 bases short, with 14 bases between. CDR3 in DNA: TGCGCCAGCAGCTCCATAGGTAGTTCGACAGATACGCAGTATTTT. Protein: CASSSIGSSTDTQYF. Using reference TRBV5-1 and TRBJ2-3 for the parts outside the CDR3, the full variable domain is KAGVTQTPRYLIKTRGQQVTLSCSPISGHRSVSWYQQTPGQGLQFLFEYFSETQRNKGNFPGRFSGRQFSNSRSEMNVSTLELGDSALYLCASSSIGSSTDTQYFGPGTRLTVL.

Remarks on this clonotype: A clone one base away is much larger, so this may be a read error. The CDR3, as DNA: TGTGCCAGCAGCTTAGGGGTCCAGGACTCCTACGAGCAGTTCTTC. It is translated as CASSLGVQDSYEQFF. The chain combines TRBV13 with TRBJ2-1; D perhaps matches TRBD2 (5 bases). The CDR3 is made up of 15 amino acids. V lost 0 bases and J lost 10, with 16 bases in between. CDR1 and CDR2 (germline): PRHDT, FYEKMQ (reference sequence).

This clonotype came up many times. The J gene is TRBJ2-5, the V gene TRBV20-1; tentatively, D is TRBD2 (7 bases). Germline CDR1 is DFQATT and CDR2 is SNEGSKA (reference sequence). V shed 2 bases and J shed 7 bases, with 17 bases lying between them. The CDR3 spans 14 residues. This chain's CDR3 is CSARILQGGGTQYF. DNA for the CDR3: TGCAGTGCTAGAATACTACAGGGCGGGGGGACCCAGTACTTC.

This clonotype was seen only a few times. The chain carries TRBV19 and TRBJ1-2, with D uncertain. This CDR3 spans 13 amino acids. V shed 5 bases and J shed 7 bases, with 14 bases lying between them. Germline V gene sequence: CDR1 LNHDA, CDR2 SQIVND (reference sequence). The chain's CDR3 is CASSSGAAIGYTF. CDR3 nucleotide sequence: TGTGCCAGTAGTTCGGGTGCCGCTATTGGCTACACCTTC.

Many counts were recorded for this clonotype. This sequence joins TRBV7-9 and TRBJ2-1; a weak D match, TRBD1 (6 bases). Per the germline V gene, CDR1 is SEHNR and CDR2 is FQNEAQ (reference sequence). Trimming shortened V by 4 bases and J by 8 bases, and 15 bases separated the two germline ends. CDR3 length: 14 residues. CDR3 residues: CASSWGDRTDEQFF. As DNA, the CDR3 is TGTGCCAGCAGCTGGGGCGACAGGACCGATGAGCAGTTCTTC.

The chain combines TRBV27 with TRBJ2-7, with 9 bases that match TRBD2. With V trimmed by 0 bases and J by 4 bases, 10 bases remained unmatched. Germline lookup yields CDR1 MNHEY and CDR2 SMNVEV (reference sequence). This CDR3 contains 17 residues. The CDR3 bases are TGTGCCAGCAGTTTATCAGGGAGCGGGAGGACGAGGTACGAGCAGTACTTC. This codes for CASSLSGSGRTRYEQYF.

This clonotype has at least ten counts. CDR3 sequence (DNA): TGTGCCACCAGTTCCAATCTAGCGGGAGTCACCTACAATGAGCAGTTCTTC. Amino acid sequence: CATSSNLAGVTYNEQFF. The rearrangement joins TRBV24-1 to TRBJ2-1; 10 bases are shared with TRBD2. The CDR3 is 17 amino acids. Trimming removed 6 bases from V and 2 bases from J; junction bases left unmatched: 9. The V gene's germline CDR1 is KGHDR and CDR2 SFDVKD.

This clonotype was counted between two and nine times. The final CDR3 position lacks the conserved phenylalanine or tryptophan, pointing to a likely read error. The V and J genes are TRBV20-1 and TRBJ2-7; 7 bases align to TRBD2. The J segment lost 4 bases and the V segment lost 6 bases, leaving 9 bases of the junction unmatched. Germline CDR1 reads DFQATT; CDR2 reads SNEGSKA (reference sequence). This CDR3 is 13 amino acids long. The DNA for the CDR3 is TGCAGTGCCTTGGGCGGGAGATTTTACGAGCAGTACATC. Translating it yields CSALGGRFYEQYI.

The chain couples TRBV4-2 to TRBJ2-2; 13 bases line up with TRBD2. The V segment lost 1 base and the J segment 7 bases; nucleotides outside the gene matches: 6. Germline V lookup: CDR1 LGHNA, CDR2 YNFKEQ. This CDR3 has 17 residues. The DNA for the CDR3 is TGTGCCAGCAGCCAAGCACCAACTAGCGGGAGGGGCGGGGAGCTGTTTTTT. Amino acids: CASSQAPTSGRGGELFF.